This T cell receptor (beta chain) was sequenced in a study of blood T cell repertoires in COVID-19. Background on the study: The samples span acute and convalescent COVID-19 from the United States, Italy and Spain.

Which cohort a participant joined came from the clinical history participants gave. Trimming at V came to 4 bases and at J to 4 bases, leaving 8 bases not matched to a gene. Germline CDR1 SGHRS, CDR2 YFSETQ. The CDR3 runs to 16 residues. Profiling relied on immunoSEQ multiplex PCR, and the TCRdb table lists in-frame clones only, not all of them. The sample lists around 250,000 clones, about 87% occurring once. This chain joins TRBV5-1 and TRBJ2-1, with 10 bases fitting TRBD2. Sample: PBMCs or T cells enriched from blood (not recorded which). This sequence originates from a woman in her 40s with acute COVID-19. The CDR3 is CASSPSTSGTYNEQFF. Written as DNA, the CDR3 is TGCGCCAGCAGCCCGTCCACTAGCGGGACTTACAATGAGCAGTTCTTC.